The clone carrying this TCR beta chain came up a few times. Additional DNA sequences in this sample encode the identical CDR3. The sample originates from a study of blood T cell repertoires in COVID-19. Study overall: Spain, Italy and the United States supplied samples that represented acute and convalescent COVID-19. T cells, B-cell-depleted T cells, or PBMCs supplied cDNA or gDNA.

The germline V and J ends were trimmed by 1 base and 6 bases, with 10 bases remaining between them. Germline values: CDR1 SGHTA, CDR2 FQGNSA. The CDR3 is 14 amino acids. Per the authors' pipeline: Estimated nucleated cell counts came from reference gene primer amplification. Profiled with immunoSEQ multiplex PCR; TCRdb holds only in-frame clones, not every one. V and J calls and clone size are as listed in that table; D and trimming were resolved from the DNA. The data hold around 400,000 clones, with 75% to 90% observed a single time. The receptor comes from a woman aged 50 to 60 who had recovered from COVID-19. The specimen sequenced was PBMCs or T cells enriched from blood (not recorded which). This chain uses TRBV7-2 with TRBJ1-5; D gene uncertain. The CDR3 coding sequence is TGTGCCAGCAGCTTAGGTCCGGGATTTCAGCCCCAGCATTTT. Its translation: CASSLGPGFQPQHF. The full variable domain, with the rest looked up from reference TRBV7-2 and TRBJ1-5, is GAGVSQSPSNKVTEKGKDVELRCDPISGHTALYWYRQSLGQGLEFLIYFQGNSAPDKSGLPSDRFSAERTGGSVSTLTIQRTQQEDSAVYLCASSLGPGFQPQHFGDGTRLSIL.